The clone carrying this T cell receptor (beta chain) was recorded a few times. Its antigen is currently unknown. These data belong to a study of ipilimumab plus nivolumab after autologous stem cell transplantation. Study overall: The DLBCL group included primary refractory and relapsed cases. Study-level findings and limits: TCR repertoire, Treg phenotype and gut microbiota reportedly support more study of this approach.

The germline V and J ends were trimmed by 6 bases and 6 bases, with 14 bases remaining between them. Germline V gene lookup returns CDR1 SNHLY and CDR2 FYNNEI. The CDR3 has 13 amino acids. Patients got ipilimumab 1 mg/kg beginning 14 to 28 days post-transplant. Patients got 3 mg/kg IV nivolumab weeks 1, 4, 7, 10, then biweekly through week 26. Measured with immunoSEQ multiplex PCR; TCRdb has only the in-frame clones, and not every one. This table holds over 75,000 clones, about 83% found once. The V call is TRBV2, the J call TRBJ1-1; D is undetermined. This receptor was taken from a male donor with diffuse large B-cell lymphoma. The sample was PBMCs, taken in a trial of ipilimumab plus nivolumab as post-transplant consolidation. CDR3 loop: CASSDRTLPEAFF. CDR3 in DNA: TGTGCCAGCAGCGATAGAACTCTACCTGAAGCTTTCTTT.